These 8 T cell receptor beta chains share one sample of origin, sequenced in a study of CD8 T cells in ankylosing spondylitis. Notes on the study in general: One TCR beta motif, made up of under ten highly homologous variants, appeared characteristic of ankylosing spondylitis blood.

Their antigens are not known. One entry per CDR3 protein, called by TCRdb with MiXCR from the 5' RACE reads. Of tens of thousands of distinct CDR3 sequences in the sample, approximately 9.6% were seen once. The sample taken for sequencing was blood, either unsorted or a sorted T cell fraction (not recorded which). The receptor source for this set is a male donor with ankylosing spondylitis.

This clonotype was observed many times. The V and J genes are TRBV11-2 and TRBJ2-1, with 11 bases lining up with TRBD1. CDR3 size: 15 residues. CDR1 SGHAT and CDR2 FQNNGV come from the germline V gene. V dropped 5 bases and J dropped 7; count of bases not matched to a gene: 7. The CDR3 reads CASSQFGTGGNEQFF. For the CDR3, the DNA is TGTGCCAGCAGCCAGTTTGGGACAGGGGGTAATGAGCAGTTCTTC.

This clonotype was counted a few times. The rearrangement uses TRBV6-1 and TRBJ1-2, with TRBD1 as a possible D gene (6 bases). The CDR3 has 15 residues. Germline CDR1 MNHNS, CDR2 SASEGT. The V gene lost 2 bases and the J gene lost 8 bases, with 18 bases spanning the gap. The CDR3 DNA follows: TGTGCCAGCAGTGAACTCGAGACAGGCTACGCAGGCTACACCTTC. Translating it yields CASSELETGYAGYTF.

This clonotype occurred a few times. V gene TRBV27 combines with J gene TRBJ2-1; 8 bases fit TRBD2. The CDR3 totals 16 residues. Germline lookup yields CDR1 MNHEY and CDR2 SMNVEV (reference sequence). V trimming: 5 bases; J trimming: 4 bases; junction bases outside the gene matches: 10. In nucleotides, the CDR3 is TGTGCCAGCAGTCACACAGCGGGAGACCTATACAATGAGCAGTTCTTC. As protein: CASSHTAGDLYNEQFF.

This clonotype has a count of ten or more. The chain combines TRBV3-1 with TRBJ2-7; possible D gene TRBD2, 6 bases. With 4 bases removed from V and 1 base from J, the gap between germline ends came to 8 bases. The CDR3 consists of 13 residues. Germline values: CDR1 LGHDT, CDR2 YNNKEL (reference sequence). CDR3 bases: TGTGCCAGCAGCCTTGGACTATCCTACGAGCAGTACGTC. It specifies CASSLGLSYEQYV.

This clonotype has just a few counts. The gene calls are TRBV24-1 and TRBJ1-1; D unclear. Trimming took off 5 bases at V and 7 bases at J, with 10 bases between the two ends. This CDR3 region has 12 residues. CDR1 and CDR2 from the germline V gene are KGHDR and SFDVKD. This CDR3 reads CATSVSTGEAFF. The CDR3 DNA is TGTGCCACCAGTGTCTCGACGGGTGAAGCTTTCTTT.

This clonotype was counted a few times. The gene calls are TRBV2 and TRBJ1-1, with D unclear. This CDR3 spans 15 amino acids. V lost 0 bases and J lost 2, with 10 bases in between. Germline loops: CDR1 SNHLY, CDR2 FYNNEI. The CDR3 coding sequence is TGTGCCAGCAGTGAAGCGCGGAAACGTAACACTGAAGCTTTCTTT. Protein sequence: CASSEARKRNTEAFF.

This clonotype was recorded a few times. This rearrangement joins TRBV7-9 to TRBJ2-1, with TRBD2 matching over 8 bases. V lost 1 base, J lost 5 bases, and 7 bases stayed unmatched. Germline values: CDR1 SEHNR, CDR2 FQNEAQ (reference sequence). This CDR3 region has 16 residues. CDR3 protein: CASSLVGTRAHNEQFF. DNA for the CDR3: TGTGCCAGCAGCTTAGTTGGGACTAGGGCCCACAATGAGCAGTTCTTC.

V is TRBV4-1 and J is TRBJ2-3, with D maybe TRBD2 (5 bases). Trimming stripped 0 bases from V and 0 bases from J, with 7 bases between. The CDR3 is 15 amino acids. CDR1 MGHRA and CDR2 YSYEKL come from the germline V gene. CDR3 in DNA: TGCGCCAGCAGCCAAGATCCGGGAAGCACAGATACGCAGTATTTT. This gives the protein CASSQDPGSTDTQYF.